These 5 T cell receptor beta chains share one sample of origin, sequenced in a study of T cell changes during pregnancy in multiple sclerosis. The repertoire was sequenced with immunoSEQ multiplex PCR; TCRdb's copy has only in-frame clones and lacks some. Of about 22,000 clones listed, under 90% are singletons. Sequenced here: CD8+ T cells from peripheral blood mononuclear cells, sampled before pregnancy. The receptors here all came from a female donor with multiple sclerosis, enrolled in a pregnancy study.

The rearrangement uses TRBV7-7 and TRBJ2-5; 7 positions agree with TRBD2. V was clipped by 1 base and J by 0 bases; unmatched bases: 5. Looked up from germline, CDR1 is SSHAT and CDR2 is FNYEAQ (reference sequence). CDR3 size: 16 residues. The CDR3 DNA follows: TGTGCCAGCAGCTTAGTGGGGGAGGGGTACCAAGAGACCCAGTACTTC. It yields the protein CASSLVGEGYQETQYF.

J is TRBJ2-7 and V is TRBV5-6; 8 positions agree with TRBD2. This CDR3 region has 15 residues. J lost 0 bases, V lost 3 bases, and 5 bases had no gene match. Germline V CDR1 and CDR2: SGHDT, YYEEEE. This CDR3 reads CASSSLTSDSYEQYF. The DNA for the CDR3 is TGTGCCAGCAGCTCCCTGACTAGCGACTCCTACGAGCAGTACTTC.

The chain joins TRBV4-1 to TRBJ2-1; 8 nucleotides align to TRBD2. The CDR3 runs 22 residues. V gave up 3 bases and J gave up 0 bases; unmatched junction bases: 22. Germline V gene sequence: CDR1 MGHRA, CDR2 YSYEKL. CDR3 sequence (DNA): TGCGCCAGCAGCCAGAAAATAAGGGGTCTAGCGGGTCTACTGAGCTCCTACAATGAGCAGTTCTTC. This gives the protein CASSQKIRGLAGLLSSYNEQFF.

This clone is medium-sized in the sample. The chain couples TRBV19 to TRBJ2-7; possibly TRBD1 for D (6 bases). The CDR3 sequence is 13 residues long. Germline V gene sequence: CDR1 LNHDA, CDR2 SQIVND (reference sequence). Trimming shortened V by 5 bases and J by 4 bases, and 12 bases separated the two germline ends. The CDR3 bases are TGTGCCAGTAGTCCGACCCAGGGGTACGAGCAGTACTTC. This encodes CASSPTQGYEQYF.

This clone was seen just once. The chain employs TRBV7-6 and TRBJ2-2, with 9 positions matching TRBD2. The CDR3 runs to 15 residues. Germline lookup yields CDR1 SGHVS and CDR2 FNYEAQ. V dropped 5 bases and J dropped 9; count of bases not matched to a gene: 10. Here the CDR3 DNA reads TGTGCCAGCAGCCCTAGGGCGGGAGGGAGGAGGGAGCTGTTTTTT. Translating gives CASSPRAGGRRELFF.